Each of the 23 T cell receptor beta chains below was sequenced from the same sample in a study of OX40 agonist ivuxolimab in advanced cancers. Libraries were prepared by immunoSEQ multiplex PCR; TCRdb keeps only in-frame clonotypes and omits some of them. The sample holds some 40,000 clones, about 90% seen once. The source was CD4+ or CD8+ T cells sorted from blood, collected in a trial of the OX40 agonist ivuxolimab. The receptors derive from an adult with an advanced solid tumor such as melanoma, head and neck, liver or kidney cancer.

This clone was counted between two and nine times. This sequence joins TRBV10-2 and TRBJ2-1; D gene uncertain. CDR1 WSHSY and CDR2 SAAADI come from the germline V gene. This CDR3 is built from 13 residues. V lost 4 bases and J lost 2, with 6 bases in between. In nucleotides, the CDR3 is TGCGCCAGCAGTGGCGGACCCTACAATGAGCAGTTCTTC. It encodes CASSGGPYNEQFF.

The chain combines TRBV5-4 with TRBJ2-1; D is undetermined. CDR3 length equals 12 residues. Germline CDR1 SGHNT, CDR2 YYREEE (reference sequence). V lost 1 base, J lost 7 bases, and 6 bases lay in between. This chain's CDR3 is CASSLYGNEQFF. CDR3 nucleotide sequence: TGTGCCAGCAGCTTGTATGGGAATGAGCAGTTCTTC.

The CDR3 spells CASSQGTSGRTDTQYF. The CDR3 DNA reads TGCGCCAGCAGCCAAGGGACTAGCGGAAGAACAGATACGCAGTATTTT. The chain links TRBV4-1 to TRBJ2-3, with 10 bases fitting TRBD2. This CDR3 has 16 amino acids. Germline CDR1 and CDR2: MGHRA and YSYEKL. J was trimmed by 3 bases and V by 1 base; bases with no gene match: 4.

The chain employs TRBV7-6 and TRBJ2-2, with 14 positions matching TRBD2. Germline V CDR1 and CDR2: SGHVS, FNYEAQ. This CDR3 has 17 residues. With 5 bases clipped from V and 5 bases from J, the junction kept 7 bases outside the gene matches. Here the CDR3 reads CASSLTGTSGGTGELFF. In nucleotides, the CDR3 is TGTGCCAGCAGCCTCACCGGGACTAGCGGGGGTACCGGGGAGCTGTTTTTT.

J is TRBJ2-1 and V is TRBV29-1; maybe TRBD1 (6 bases). The germline V gene has CDR1 SQVTM and CDR2 ANQGSEA. Trimming took off 7 bases at V and 5 bases at J, with 9 bases between the two ends. This CDR3 has 11 amino acids. The CDR3, as DNA: TGCAGCGCGACAGGAAACAATGAGCAGTTCTTC. Amino acids: CSATGNNEQFF.

The chain uses TRBV4-1 and TRBJ2-7; D may correspond to TRBD1 or TRBD2 (7 bases each). V was cut by 0 bases and J by 5 bases, with 14 bases left in between. The CDR3 totals 15 residues. CDR1 MGHRA and CDR2 YSYEKL come from the germline V gene. The CDR3 reads CASSQDVRGGNEQYF. The CDR3 nucleotides are TGCGCCAGCAGCCAAGATGTCAGGGGGGGAAACGAGCAGTACTTC.

The gene calls are TRBV7-3 and TRBJ2-1; no reliable D call. The CDR3 runs 12 residues. V lost 1 base and J 7 bases, leaving 5 bases between the germline ends. CDR1 is SGHTA, CDR2 FQGTGA, per germline. CDR3 sequence (DNA): TGTGCCAGCAGCTTAAATGGGAATGAGCAGTTCTTC. It is translated as CASSLNGNEQFF.

The rearrangement uses TRBV5-4 and TRBJ1-2; D is undetermined. The CDR3 is 15 amino acids. CDR1 is SGHNT and CDR2 is YYREEE in the germline V gene (reference sequence). Trimming took 0 bases from V and 4 from J, leaving 13 bases between them. The chain's CDR3 is CASSLAVFGGYGYTF. For the CDR3, the DNA is TGTGCCAGCAGCTTGGCGGTTTTCGGCGGCTATGGCTACACCTTC.

The V and J genes are TRBV6-1 and TRBJ2-7; tentatively, D is TRBD2 (6 bases). With 11 bases removed from V and 3 bases from J, the gap between germline ends came to 17 bases. CDR3 length: 13 residues. CDR1 and CDR2 from the germline V gene are MNHNS and SASEGT. The CDR3 loop reads CAVGGGLDYEQYF. CDR3 sequence (DNA): TGTGCCGTGGGGGGAGGACTCGACTACGAGCAGTACTTC.

The rearrangement uses TRBV28 and TRBJ2-5; TRBD1 matches at 7 bases. With V trimmed by 1 base and J by 2 bases, 7 bases remained unmatched. The CDR3 totals 16 residues. Per the germline V gene, CDR1 is MDHEN and CDR2 is SYDVKM. Written as DNA, the CDR3 is TGTGCCAGCAGTTTATCAGCGACAGGGACACAAGAGACCCAGTACTTC. Translation gives CASSLSATGTQETQYF.

V gene TRBV30 combines with J gene TRBJ1-2; the D gene is possibly TRBD1 (5 bases). The length of the CDR3 is 13 residues. Germline CDR1 and CDR2: GTSNPN and SVGIG (reference sequence). V was pared by 0 bases and J by 3 bases, with 8 bases between. DNA for the CDR3: TGTGCCTGGAGTGTACGAGGGGACTATGGCTACACCTTC. Its translation: CAWSVRGDYGYTF.

The rearrangement uses TRBV15 and TRBJ2-1; no reliable D call. The CDR3 is 13 amino acids. Germline V lookup: CDR1 LNHNV, CDR2 YYDKDF (reference sequence). Trimming pared 5 bases from V and 0 bases from J, leaving 5 bases between. CDR3 loop: CATSHSSYNEQFF. Written as DNA, the CDR3 is TGTGCCACCAGCCATAGCTCCTACAATGAGCAGTTCTTC.

The chain couples TRBV28 to TRBJ2-3, with 9 bases lining up with TRBD1. The CDR3 is 15 amino acids. V trimming: 4 bases; J trimming: 5 bases; junction bases outside the gene matches: 7. CDR1 and CDR2 from the germline V gene are MDHEN and SYDVKM. CDR3 sequence: CASSSGQGEGDTQYF. In DNA, the CDR3 is TGTGCCAGCAGTTCGGGACAGGGTGAAGGAGATACGCAGTATTTT.

The sample holds one count of this clone. The rearrangement uses TRBV11-2 and TRBJ2-3, with 7 bases identical to TRBD1. CDR3 length: 15 amino acids. Unmatched junction bases numbered 1, after V lost 0 bases and J lost 1 base. The germline CDR1 and CDR2 sequences are SGHAT and FQNNGV. Written as DNA, the CDR3 is TGTGCCAGCAGCTTAGAAGGGGGCCGCACAGATACGCAGTATTTT. This codes for CASSLEGGRTDTQYF.

The chain recombines TRBV7-2 with TRBJ1-4; tentative D call: TRBD1 (5 bases). The V gene's germline CDR1 is SGHTA and CDR2 FQGNSA. Trimming left V 3 bases short and J 4 bases short, with 9 bases between. The CDR3 has 14 residues. CDR3 nucleotide sequence: TGTGCCAGCAGCTTGGGGCCCCGTAATGAAAAACTGTTTTTT. Translated: CASSLGPRNEKLFF.

This clone appeared a single time. V gene TRBV11-2 combines with J gene TRBJ2-7; D is unclear. The length of the CDR3 is 16 residues. The germline CDR1 and CDR2 sequences are SGHAT and FQNNGV. Trimming removed 3 bases from V and 5 bases from J, with 20 bases in between. CDR3 sequence reads: CASSFLIGVKGHEQYF. The CDR3 DNA is TGTGCCAGCAGCTTTTTGATAGGAGTCAAGGGTCACGAGCAGTACTTC.

This clone was recorded once. The J gene is TRBJ2-7, the V gene TRBV27; no definite D call. Germline values: CDR1 MNHEY, CDR2 SMNVEV (reference sequence). The V and J ends lost 4 bases and 7 bases respectively, with 14 bases between them. This CDR3 comprises 13 residues. The CDR3 protein is CASSYSPTGEQYF. In DNA form, the CDR3 reads TGTGCCAGCAGTTATAGCCCTACTGGGGAGCAGTACTTC.

The CDR3 sequence: CASTWDSLYSNQPQHF. CDR3 DNA sequence: TGTGCCAGTACCTGGGACAGCCTTTATAGCAATCAGCCCCAGCATTTT. The V call is TRBV19, the J call TRBJ1-5; 7 bases align to TRBD1. CDR1 and CDR2 (germline): LNHDA, SQIVND (reference sequence). This CDR3 comprises 16 residues. The V and J ends lost 7 bases and 0 bases, in that order; junction bases with no gene match: 9.

The chain is built from TRBV13 and TRBJ2-1; 8 bases agree with TRBD2. Germline loops: CDR1 PRHDT, CDR2 FYEKMQ (reference sequence). The CDR3 consists of 15 residues. V was clipped by 7 bases and J by 3 bases; unmatched bases: 8. For the CDR3, the DNA is TGTGCCAGCACCCGTCGGGAGGGGATCTACAATGAGCAGTTCTTC. Its protein product is CASTRREGIYNEQFF.

The rearrangement links TRBV28 to TRBJ1-1; TRBD1 agrees at 8 bases. Looked up from germline, CDR1 is MDHEN and CDR2 is SYDVKM. V lost 6 bases to trimming and J lost 4 bases; unmatched junction nucleotides: 13. The CDR3 has 16 residues. CDR3 region: CASRQTGAIMTTEAFF. In nucleotides, the CDR3 is TGTGCCAGCAGGCAGACAGGGGCGATTATGACCACTGAAGCTTTCTTT.

The chain carries TRBV6-1 and TRBJ2-3; D is possibly TRBD1 (7 bases). Per the germline V gene, CDR1 is MNHNS and CDR2 is SASEGT. V was clipped by 4 bases and J by 0 bases, with 14 bases between them. The CDR3 length is 16 residues. CDR3 protein: CASSAPAGQSTDTQYF. The CDR3, as DNA: TGTGCCAGCAGTGCCCCCGCGGGACAGAGCACAGATACGCAGTATTTT.

The genes are TRBV19 and TRBJ2-7; 7 bases line up with TRBD2. J lost 1 base, V lost 6 bases, and 6 bases had no gene match. From germline, CDR1 is LNHDA and CDR2 SQIVND (reference sequence). This CDR3 comprises 14 residues. The CDR3 spells CASSPASGSYEQYF. The CDR3 region has the DNA TGTGCCAGTAGCCCGGCTAGCGGTTCCTACGAGCAGTACTTC.

The CDR3 DNA sequence: TGCAGCGTCCAGGGCACTTCTGGGGGGGCCAACGTCCTGACTTTC. It specifies CSVQGTSGGANVLTF. V gene TRBV29-1 combines with J gene TRBJ2-6; tentatively, D is TRBD1 (5 bases). Germline assignment: CDR1 SQVTM and CDR2 ANQGSEA. This CDR3 comprises 15 residues. V lost 6 bases and J lost 4, with 16 bases in between.